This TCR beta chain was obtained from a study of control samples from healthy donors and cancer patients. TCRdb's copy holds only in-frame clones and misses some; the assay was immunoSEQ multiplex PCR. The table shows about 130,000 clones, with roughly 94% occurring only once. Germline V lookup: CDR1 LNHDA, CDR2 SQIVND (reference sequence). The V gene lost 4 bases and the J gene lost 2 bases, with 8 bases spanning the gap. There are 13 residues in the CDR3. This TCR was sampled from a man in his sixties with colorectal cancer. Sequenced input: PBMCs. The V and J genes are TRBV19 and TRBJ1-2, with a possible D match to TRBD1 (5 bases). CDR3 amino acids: CASSTDTNYGYTF. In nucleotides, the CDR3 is TGTGCCAGTAGTACGGACACCAACTATGGCTACACCTTC.